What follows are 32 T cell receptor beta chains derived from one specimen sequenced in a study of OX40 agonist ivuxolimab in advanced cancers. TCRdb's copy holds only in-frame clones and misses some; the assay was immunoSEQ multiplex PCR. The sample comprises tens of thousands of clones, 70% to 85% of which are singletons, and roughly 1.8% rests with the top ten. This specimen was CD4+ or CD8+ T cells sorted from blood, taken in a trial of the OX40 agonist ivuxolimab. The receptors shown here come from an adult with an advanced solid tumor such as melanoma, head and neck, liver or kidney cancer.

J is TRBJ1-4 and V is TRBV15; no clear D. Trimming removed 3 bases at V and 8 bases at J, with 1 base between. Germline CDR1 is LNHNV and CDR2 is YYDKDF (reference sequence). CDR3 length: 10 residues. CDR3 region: CATSREKLFF. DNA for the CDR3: TGTGCCACCAGCAGGGAAAAACTGTTTTTT.

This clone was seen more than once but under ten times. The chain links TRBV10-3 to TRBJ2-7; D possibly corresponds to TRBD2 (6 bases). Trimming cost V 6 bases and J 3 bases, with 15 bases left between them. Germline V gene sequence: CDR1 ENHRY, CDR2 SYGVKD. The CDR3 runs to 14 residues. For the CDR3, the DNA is TGTGCCATCAGGGCGGGGACGGGAAGCTACGAGCAGTACTTC. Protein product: CAIRAGTGSYEQYF.

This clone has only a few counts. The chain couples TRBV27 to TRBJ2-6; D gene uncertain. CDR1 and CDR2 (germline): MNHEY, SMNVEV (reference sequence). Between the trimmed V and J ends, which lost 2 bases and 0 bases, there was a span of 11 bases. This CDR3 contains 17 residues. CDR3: CASSLTQLNSGANVLTF. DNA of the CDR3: TGTGCCAGCAGTTTAACCCAACTTAACTCTGGGGCCAACGTCCTGACTTTC.

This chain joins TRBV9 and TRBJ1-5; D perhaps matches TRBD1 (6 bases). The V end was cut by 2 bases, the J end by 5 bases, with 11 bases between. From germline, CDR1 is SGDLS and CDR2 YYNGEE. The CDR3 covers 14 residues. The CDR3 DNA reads TGTGCCAGCAGCGTGGACAGTCGGGATCAGCCCCAGCATTTT. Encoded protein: CASSVDSRDQPQHF.

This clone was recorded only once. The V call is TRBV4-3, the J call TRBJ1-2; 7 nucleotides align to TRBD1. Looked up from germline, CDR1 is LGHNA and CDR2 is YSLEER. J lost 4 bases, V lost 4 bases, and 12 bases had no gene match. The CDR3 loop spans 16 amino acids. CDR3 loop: CASSPLGGGVSYGYTF. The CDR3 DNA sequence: TGCGCCAGCAGCCCCTTGGGAGGGGGCGTCAGCTATGGCTACACCTTC.

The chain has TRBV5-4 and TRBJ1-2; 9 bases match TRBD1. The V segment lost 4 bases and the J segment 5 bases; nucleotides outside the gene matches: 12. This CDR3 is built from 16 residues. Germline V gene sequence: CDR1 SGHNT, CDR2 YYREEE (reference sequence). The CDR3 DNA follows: TGTGCCAGCAGCATCCCACAGGGGGCAATAGAATATGGCTACACCTTC. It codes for CASSIPQGAIEYGYTF.

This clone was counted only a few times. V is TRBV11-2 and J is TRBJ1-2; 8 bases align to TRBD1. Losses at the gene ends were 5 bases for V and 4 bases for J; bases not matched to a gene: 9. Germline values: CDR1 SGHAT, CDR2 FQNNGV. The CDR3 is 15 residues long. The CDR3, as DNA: TGTGCCAGCAGCGTTGCCGGGACAGGCGTCTATGGCTACACCTTC. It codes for CASSVAGTGVYGYTF.

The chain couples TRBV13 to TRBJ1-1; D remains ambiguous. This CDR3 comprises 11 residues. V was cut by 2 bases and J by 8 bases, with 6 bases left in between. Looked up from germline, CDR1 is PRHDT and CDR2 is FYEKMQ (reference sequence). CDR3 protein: CASSLLREAFF. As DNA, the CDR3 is TGTGCCAGCAGCTTACTGCGCGAAGCTTTCTTT.

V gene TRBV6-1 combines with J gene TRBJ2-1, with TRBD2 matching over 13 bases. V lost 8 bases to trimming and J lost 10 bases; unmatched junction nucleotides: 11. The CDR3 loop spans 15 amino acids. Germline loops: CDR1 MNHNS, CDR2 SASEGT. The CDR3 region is CASGKTGTSGKEQFF. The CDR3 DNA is TGTGCCAGCGGTAAAACCGGGACTAGCGGGAAGGAGCAGTTCTTC.

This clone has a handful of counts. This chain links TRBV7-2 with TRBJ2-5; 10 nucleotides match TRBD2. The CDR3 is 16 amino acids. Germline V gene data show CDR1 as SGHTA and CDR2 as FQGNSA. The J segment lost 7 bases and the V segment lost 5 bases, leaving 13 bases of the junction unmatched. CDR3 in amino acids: CASSPTSGAGAGTQYF. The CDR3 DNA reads TGTGCCAGCAGCCCCACTAGCGGGGCGGGTGCGGGGACCCAGTACTTC.

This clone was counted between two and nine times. CDR3 sequence: CASSVAASYNSPLHF. CDR3 coding DNA: TGTGCCAGCTCCGTGGCGGCAAGCTATAATTCACCCCTCCACTTT. The chain combines TRBV18 with TRBJ1-6, with no clear D. CDR1 and CDR2 (germline): KGHSH, LQKENI. The CDR3 has 15 residues. The germline V and J ends were trimmed by 6 bases and 3 bases, with 12 bases remaining between them.

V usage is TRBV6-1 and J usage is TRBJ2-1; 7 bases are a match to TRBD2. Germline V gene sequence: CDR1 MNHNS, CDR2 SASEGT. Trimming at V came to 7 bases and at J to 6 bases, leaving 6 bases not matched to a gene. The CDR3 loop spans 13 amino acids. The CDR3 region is CASKGRGFNEQFF. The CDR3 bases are TGTGCCAGCAAGGGGCGGGGGTTCAATGAGCAGTTCTTC.

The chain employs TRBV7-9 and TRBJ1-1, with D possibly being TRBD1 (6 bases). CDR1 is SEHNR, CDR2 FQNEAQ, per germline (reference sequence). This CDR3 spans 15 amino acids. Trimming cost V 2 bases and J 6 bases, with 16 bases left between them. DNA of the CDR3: TGTGCCAGCAGCTTATGGGGGGCCGGGGAGTCTGAAGCTTTCTTT. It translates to CASSLWGAGESEAFF.

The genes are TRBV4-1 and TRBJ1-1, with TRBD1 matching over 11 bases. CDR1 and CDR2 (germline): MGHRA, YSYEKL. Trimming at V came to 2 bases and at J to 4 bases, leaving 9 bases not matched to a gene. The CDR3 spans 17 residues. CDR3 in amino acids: CASSQIRTGGSGTEAFF. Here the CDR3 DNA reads TGCGCCAGCAGCCAAATTAGGACAGGGGGCTCGGGCACTGAAGCTTTCTTT.

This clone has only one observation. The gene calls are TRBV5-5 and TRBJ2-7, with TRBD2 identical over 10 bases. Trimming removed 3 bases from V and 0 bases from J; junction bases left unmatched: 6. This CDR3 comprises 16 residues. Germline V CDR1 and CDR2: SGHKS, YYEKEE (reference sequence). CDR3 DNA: TGTGCCAGCAGCTACTTAGCGGGGGGCCTCTCCTACGAGCAGTACTTC. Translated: CASSYLAGGLSYEQYF.

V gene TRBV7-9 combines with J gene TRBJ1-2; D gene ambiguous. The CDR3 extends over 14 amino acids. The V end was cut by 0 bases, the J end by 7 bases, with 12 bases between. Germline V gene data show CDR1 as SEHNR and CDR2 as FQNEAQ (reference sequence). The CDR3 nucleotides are TGTGCCAGCAGCTTAGCTGGGGTTGTGCTTGGCTACACCTTC. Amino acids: CASSLAGVVLGYTF.

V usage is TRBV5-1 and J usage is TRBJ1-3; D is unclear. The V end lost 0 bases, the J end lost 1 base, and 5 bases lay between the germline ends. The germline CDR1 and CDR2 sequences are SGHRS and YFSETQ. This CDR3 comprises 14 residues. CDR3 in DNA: TGCGCCAGCAGCTTGGGGGATTCTGGAAACACCATATATTTT. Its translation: CASSLGDSGNTIYF.

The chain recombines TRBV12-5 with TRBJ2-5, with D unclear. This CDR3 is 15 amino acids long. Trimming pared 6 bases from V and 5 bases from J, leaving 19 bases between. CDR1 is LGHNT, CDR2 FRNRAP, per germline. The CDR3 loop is CASGTTHGFGETQYF. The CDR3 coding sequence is TGTGCTAGTGGCACCACTCATGGGTTCGGGGAGACCCAGTACTTC.

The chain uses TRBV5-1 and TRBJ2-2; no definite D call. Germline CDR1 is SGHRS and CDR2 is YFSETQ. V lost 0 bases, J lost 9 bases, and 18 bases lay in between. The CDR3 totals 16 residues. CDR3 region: CASSLAEALPARELFF. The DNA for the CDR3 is TGCGCCAGCAGCTTGGCCGAGGCCCTTCCCGCCCGGGAGCTGTTTTTT.

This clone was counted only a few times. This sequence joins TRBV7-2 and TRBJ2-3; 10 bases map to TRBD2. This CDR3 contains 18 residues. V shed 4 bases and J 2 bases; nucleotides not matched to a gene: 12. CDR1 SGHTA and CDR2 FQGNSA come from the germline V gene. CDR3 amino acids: CASSSFLLSGGSTDTQYF. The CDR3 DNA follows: TGTGCCAGCAGCTCCTTTTTGCTTAGCGGGGGGTCCACAGATACGCAGTATTTT. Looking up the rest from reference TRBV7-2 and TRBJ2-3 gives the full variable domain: GAGVSQSPSNKVTEKGKDVELRCDPISGHTALYWYRQSLGQGLEFLIYFQGNSAPDKSGLPSDRFSAERTGGSVSTLTIQRTQQEDSAVYLCASSSFLLSGGSTDTQYFGPGTRLTVL.

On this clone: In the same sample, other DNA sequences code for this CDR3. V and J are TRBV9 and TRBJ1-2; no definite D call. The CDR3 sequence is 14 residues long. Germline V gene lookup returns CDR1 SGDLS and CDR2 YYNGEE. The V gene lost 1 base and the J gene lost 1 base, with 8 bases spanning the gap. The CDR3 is CASSVRPNNYGYTF. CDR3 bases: TGTGCCAGCAGCGTAAGGCCAAATAACTATGGCTACACCTTC.

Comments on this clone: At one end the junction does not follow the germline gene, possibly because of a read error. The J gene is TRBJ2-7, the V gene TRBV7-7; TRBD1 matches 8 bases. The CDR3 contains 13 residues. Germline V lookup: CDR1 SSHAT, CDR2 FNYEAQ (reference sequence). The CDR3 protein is CASSWKTGDEQYF. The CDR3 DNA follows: TGTGCTAGCAGCTGGAAGACAGGGGACGAGCAGTACTTC.

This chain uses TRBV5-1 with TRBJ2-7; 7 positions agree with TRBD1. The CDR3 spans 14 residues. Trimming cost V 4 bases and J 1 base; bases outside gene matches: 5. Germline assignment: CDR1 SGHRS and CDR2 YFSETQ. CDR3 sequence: CASSISQGSYEQYF. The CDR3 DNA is TGCGCCAGCAGCATTTCACAGGGGTCCTACGAGCAGTACTTC.

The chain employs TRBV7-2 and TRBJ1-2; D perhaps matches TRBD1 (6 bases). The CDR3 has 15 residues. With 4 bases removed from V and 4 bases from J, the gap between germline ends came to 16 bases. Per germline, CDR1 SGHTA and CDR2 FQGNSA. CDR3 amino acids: CASSYGAGEAYGYTF. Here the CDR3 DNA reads TGTGCCAGCAGCTATGGTGCAGGGGAGGCCTATGGCTACACCTTC.

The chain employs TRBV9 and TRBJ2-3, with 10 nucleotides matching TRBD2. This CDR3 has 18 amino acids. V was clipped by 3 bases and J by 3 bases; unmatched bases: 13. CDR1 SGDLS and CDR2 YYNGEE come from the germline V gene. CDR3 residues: CASSGQRGGLGFTDTQYF. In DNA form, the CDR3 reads TGTGCCAGCAGCGGACAGCGGGGGGGCTTAGGTTTTACAGATACGCAGTATTTT. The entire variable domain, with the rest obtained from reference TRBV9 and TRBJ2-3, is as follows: DSGVTQTPKHLITATGQRVTLRCSPRSGDLSVYWYQQSLDQGLQFLIQYYNGEERAKGNILERFSAQQFPDLHSELNLSSLELGDSALYFCASSGQRGGLGFTDTQYFGPGTRLTVL.

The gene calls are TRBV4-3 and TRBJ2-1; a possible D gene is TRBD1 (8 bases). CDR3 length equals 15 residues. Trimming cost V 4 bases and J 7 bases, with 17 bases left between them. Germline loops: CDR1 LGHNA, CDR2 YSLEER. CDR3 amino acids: CASSPDRGGGNEQFF. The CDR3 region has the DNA TGCGCCAGCAGCCCTGACAGGGGAGGGGGGAATGAGCAGTTCTTC.

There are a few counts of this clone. CDR3 bases: TGTGCCAGCAGTAACCGACAGGGAGGCTATGGCTACACCTTC. Its translation is CASSNRQGGYGYTF. V is TRBV6-6 and J is TRBJ1-2; 7 bases map to TRBD1. Unmatched junction bases numbered 7, after V lost 5 bases and J lost 4 bases. Germline assignment: CDR1 MNHNY and CDR2 SVGAGI (reference sequence). This CDR3 is built from 14 residues.

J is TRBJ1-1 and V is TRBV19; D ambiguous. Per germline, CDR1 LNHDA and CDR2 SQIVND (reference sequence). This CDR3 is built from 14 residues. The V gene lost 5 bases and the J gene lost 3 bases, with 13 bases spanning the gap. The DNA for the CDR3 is TGTGCCAGTAGTTCCCGGGCCAGATACACTGAAGCTTTCTTT. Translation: CASSSRARYTEAFF. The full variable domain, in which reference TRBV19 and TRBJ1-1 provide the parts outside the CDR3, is DGGITQSPKYLFRKEGQNVTLSCEQNLNHDAMYWYRQDPGQGLRLIYYSQIVNDFQKGDIAEGYSVSREKKESFPLTVTSAQKNPTAFYLCASSSRARYTEAFFGQGTRLTVV.

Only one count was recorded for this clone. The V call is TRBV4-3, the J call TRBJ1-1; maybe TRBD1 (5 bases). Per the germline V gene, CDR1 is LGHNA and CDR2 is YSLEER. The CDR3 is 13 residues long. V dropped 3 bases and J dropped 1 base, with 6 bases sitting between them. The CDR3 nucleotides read TGCGCCAGCAGCCACACAGGGAACACTGAAGCTTTCTTT. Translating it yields CASSHTGNTEAFF.

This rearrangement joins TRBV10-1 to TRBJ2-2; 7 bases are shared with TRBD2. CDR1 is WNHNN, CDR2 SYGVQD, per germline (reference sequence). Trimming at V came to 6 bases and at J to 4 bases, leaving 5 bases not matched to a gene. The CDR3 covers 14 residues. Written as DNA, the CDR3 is TGCGCCAGCAGCTTCGGGGGGAGCACCGGGGAGCTGTTTTTT. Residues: CASSFGGSTGELFF.

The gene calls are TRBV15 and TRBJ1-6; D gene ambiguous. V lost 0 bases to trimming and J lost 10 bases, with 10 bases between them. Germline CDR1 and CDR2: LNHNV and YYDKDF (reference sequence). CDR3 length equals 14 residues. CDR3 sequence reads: CATSRDVGGSPLHF. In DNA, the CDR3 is TGTGCCACCAGCAGAGATGTGGGCGGGTCACCCCTCCACTTT.

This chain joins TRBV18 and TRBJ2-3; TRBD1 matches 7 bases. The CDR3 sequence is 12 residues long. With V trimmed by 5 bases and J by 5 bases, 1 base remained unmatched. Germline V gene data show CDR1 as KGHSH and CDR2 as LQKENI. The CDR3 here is CASSAGGDTQYF. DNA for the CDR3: TGTGCCAGCTCAGCAGGGGGAGATACGCAGTATTTT.